This T cell receptor (beta chain) was identified during a study of cytomegalovirus exposure and HLA in healthy donors. The study, taken as a whole, reports: Several of the most significant clusters appeared, in a later analysis, to be linked to common viral pathogens.

CDR1 and CDR2 (germline): SNHLY, FYNNEI. This CDR3 is 13 amino acids long. Trimming pared 1 base from V and 4 bases from J, leaving 7 bases between. This clone was picked up a small number of times. Its cognate antigen is unknown. PCR employed 60 Vbeta and 13 Jbeta primers. Using immunoSEQ multiplex PCR, the repertoire was profiled, and TCRdb retains in-frame clones only, with some absent. The table shows a few hundred thousand clones, with approximately 80% occurring only once. This clonotype was sampled from a girl between 2 and 10 years old in good health and CMV-seronegative. The chain links TRBV2 to TRBJ1-2; possible D gene TRBD1, 5 bases. Material for sequencing was PBMCs. The CDR3 nucleotides read TGTGCCAGCAGTGAAGGGACACCCTATGGCTACACCTTC. This translates into CASSEGTPYGYTF.